The rows below give T cell receptor beta chains drawn from one sample of a study of cytomegalovirus exposure and HLA in healthy donors. Measured with immunoSEQ multiplex PCR; TCRdb has only the in-frame clones, and not every one. The repertoire consists of roughly 190,000 clones, with 81% occurring once and the leading ten covering around 3.6%. What was sequenced was PBMCs. These receptors came from a man aged 40-55 years in good health and CMV-seropositive. Both conserved end residues are part of each CDR3. Each record gives: clone size, D gene, J gene, V gene, CDR3 DNA, CDR3 protein. A D gene is named only where the DNA matches it firmly. Not all rows give a size; the values are once, few, many and, for expanded clones, a class.

>.|TRBD2|TRBJ2-7|TRBV11-2
TGTGCCAGCAGCGGAAGGACTAGCGGGAAATACGAGCAGTACTTC
CASSGRTSGKYEQYF
>.|TRBD1|TRBJ2-5|TRBV19
TGTGCCAGTAGTACGACGGGACAGGGGTTCCCGGAGACCCAGTACTTC
CASSTTGQGFPETQYF
>.|.|TRBJ2-7|TRBV28
TGTGCCAGCACCCCCCGCCGGGAGCAGTACTTC
CASTPRREQYF
>.|.|TRBJ1-1|TRBV13
TGTGCCAGCAGCTTGACGGGGAACACTGAAGCTTTCTTT
CASSLTGNTEAFF
>.|.|TRBJ1-6|TRBV4-3
TGCGCCAGCAGCCACATAGGCGGCCCAGAGAATTCACCCCTCCACTTT
CASSHIGGPENSPLHF
>.|TRBD1|TRBJ1-4|TRBV28
TGTGCCAGCAGGAGACAGGGGCAGGAAAAACTGTTTTTT
CASRRQGQEKLFF
>.|TRBD1|TRBJ2-7|TRBV6-5
TGTGCCAGCAGTGGACAGGGGGGTTCCTACGAGCAGTACTTC
CASSGQGGSYEQYF
>.|.|TRBJ2-3|TRBV11-2
TGTGCCAGCAGCGCCCCAGACACAGATACGCAGTATTTT
CASSAPDTDTQYF
>few|TRBD1|TRBJ2-7|TRBV6-5
TGTGCCAGCAGGCGAGGAGAGGGGGCCTCCTACGAGCAGTACTTC
CASRRGEGASYEQYF
>.|.|TRBJ2-7|TRBV18
TGTGCCAGCTCCCCTGGGACCCGGGGGAAATACGAGCAGTACTTC
CASSPGTRGKYEQYF
>once|TRBD1|TRBJ1-2|TRBV2
TGTGCCAGCAGTGAGGGGACAGGATCAAACTATGGCTACACCTTC
CASSEGTGSNYGYTF
>.|.|TRBJ1-1|TRBV6-1
TGTGCCAGCAGTGGAGGGGGGGGGCCGAACACTGAAGCTTTCTTT
CASSGGGGPNTEAFF
>once|.|TRBJ1-1|TRBV19
TGTGCCAGTACTGCCAGAGGGATCACTGAAGCTTTCTTT
CASTARGITEAFF
>.|TRBD1|TRBJ1-6|TRBV6-4
TGTGCCAGCAGTGACTCGGAGGACAGGGGTTCGATTAATTCACCCCTCCACTTT
CASSDSEDRGSINSPLHF
>.|.|TRBJ2-7|TRBV2
TGTGCCAGCAGTCGGACAGAATCCCTCTCCTACGAGCAGTACTTC
CASSRTESLSYEQYF
>.|.|TRBJ1-4|TRBV6-5
TGTGCCAGCAGTTACTCGGGGGGTATGTCTCGGGAAAAACTGTTTTTT
CASSYSGGMSREKLFF
>.|TRBD1|TRBJ1-6|TRBV9
TGTGCCAGCAGCGTAGGACAGGGAACAAATTCACCCCTCCACTTT
CASSVGQGTNSPLHF
>.|.|TRBJ1-6|TRBV14
TGTGCCAGCAGAACTAGCTCCTATAATTCACCCCTCCACTTT
CASRTSSYNSPLHF
>.|.|TRBJ2-3|TRBV2
TGTGCCAGCAGTGAAGGGGCAGGTAGCACAGATACGCAGTATTTT
CASSEGAGSTDTQYF
>.|TRBD2|TRBJ2-7|TRBV9
TGTGCCAGCAGCGTAGGTTGGAACGAAGCGGGGGAGCAGTACTTC
CASSVGWNEAGEQYF
>.|.|TRBJ2-7|TRBV6-1
TGTGCCAGCAGTGACGCAGGGTTCTCCTACGAGCAGTACTTC
CASSDAGFSYEQYF
>.|TRBD1|TRBJ2-2|TRBV7-6
TGTGCCAGCAGCTTACAGGGGGCGAAGGTTGCCGGGGAGCTGTTTTTT
CASSLQGAKVAGELFF
>.|TRBD1|TRBJ1-1|TRBV6-5
TGTGCCAGCAGTTACACACCCGGGACAGGGAACACTGAAGCTTTCTTT
CASSYTPGTGNTEAFF
>.|.|TRBJ2-2|TRBV29-1
TGCAGCGGGTCCCCGCGAGGGCGAGGCGGGGAGCTGTTTTTT
CSGSPRGRGGELFF
>.|TRBD1|TRBJ1-1|TRBV7-9
TGTGCCAGCAGCGAAGGGACAGGGATGAACACTGAAGCTTTCTTT
CASSEGTGMNTEAFF
>.|.|TRBJ2-7|TRBV7-9
TGTGCCAGCTCCCGGGGGTCCGAGCAGTACTTC
CASSRGSEQYF
>.|TRBD1|TRBJ1-1|TRBV4-3
TGCGCCAGCAGCCCCCCGGGACAGAGATCTGAAGCTTTCTTT
CASSPPGQRSEAFF
>.|TRBD2|TRBJ2-1|TRBV2
TGTGCCAGCAGTGTTATAGCGGGAGTTAACAATGAGCAGTTCTTC
CASSVIAGVNNEQFF
>few|TRBD1|TRBJ1-4|TRBV5-6
TGTGCCAGCAGCTCCATCCAGGGGGCGCTGACTAATGAAAAACTGTTTTTT
CASSSIQGALTNEKLFF
>few|.|TRBJ2-4|TRBV28
TGTGCCAGCAATACTGGACTTGTTCGGCCACAGTACTTC
CASNTGLVRPQYF
>.|.|TRBJ2-3|TRBV9
TGTGCCAGCAGCACCCGGACAGGGCGGGAGGATACGCAGTATTTT
CASSTRTGREDTQYF
>few|.|TRBJ2-4|TRBV7-2
TGTGCCAGCAGTCAGAGGTTAGCCAAAAACATTCAGTACTTC
CASSQRLAKNIQYF
>.|.|TRBJ2-1|TRBV5-8
TGTGCCAGCAGCCCGGAGAGCCGATTTGGGGGGAGTCATGAGCAGTTCTTC
CASSPESRFGGSHEQFF
>.|.|TRBJ1-4|TRBV29-1
TGCAGCGTTTCTACTTATGTAGAGGGAAAACTGTTTTTT
CSVSTYVEGKLFF
>.|.|TRBJ1-5|TRBV21-1
TGTGCCAGCTCGGGAGACAGGGGGCCTCAGCCCCAGCATTTT
CASSGDRGPQPQHF
>.|TRBD1|TRBJ1-6|TRBV5-1
TGCGCCAGCAGCTTGTCGACAGGGAAACATAATTCACCCCTCCACTTT
CASSLSTGKHNSPLHF
>.|.|TRBJ1-2|TRBV7-9
TGTGCCAGCAGCCCGGGCCTCTGGGAGGAGTATGGCTACACCTTC
CASSPGLWEEYGYTF
>once|.|TRBJ1-5|TRBV19
TGTGCCAGTAGTATAGAAGGGGACAATCAGCCCCAGCATTTT
CASSIEGDNQPQHF
>once|.|TRBJ2-1|TRBV19
TGTGCCAGTAGTTCTATACTAGCTCCCTACAATGAGCAGTTCTTC
CASSSILAPYNEQFF
>.|.|TRBJ2-7|TRBV7-2
TGTGCCAGCAGCTTAGCCCAGGGTGGAGTGGCCTACGAGCAGTACTTC
CASSLAQGGVAYEQYF
>once|TRBD1|TRBJ1-2|TRBV29-1
TGCAGCGGCGGACCAGGGGGAAGCTATGGCTACACCTTC
CSGGPGGSYGYTF
>.|.|TRBJ2-1|TRBV5-1
TGCGCCAGCACGGAACTTACCGGGTCCTACAATGAGCAGTTCTTC
CASTELTGSYNEQFF
>once|TRBD1|TRBJ1-2|TRBV7-2
TGTGCCAGCAGCTCCTGGACAGGGAGCTATGGCTACACCTTC
CASSSWTGSYGYTF
>.|TRBD2|TRBJ2-7|TRBV7-9
TGTGCCAGCAGCACGAGCGGGAGCTACGAGCAGTACTTC
CASSTSGSYEQYF
>.|TRBD2|TRBJ2-7|TRBV6-1
TGTGCCAGCAGTTCGGATAGCGGGAGGCCCTACGAGCAGTACTTC
CASSSDSGRPYEQYF
>.|.|TRBJ1-3|TRBV2
TGTGCCAGAGACAAAATCGGACTCGTAATCCCAAACACCATATATTTT
CARDKIGLVIPNTIYF
>.|.|TRBJ2-5|TRBV5-6
TGTGCCAGCAGCTTGGCCAGGGTGGAGACCCAGTACTTC
CASSLARVETQYF
>few|.|TRBJ1-3|TRBV5-1
TGCGCCAGCAGCTTGGCAGGGTCTGGAAACACCATATATTTT
CASSLAGSGNTIYF
>few|TRBD2|TRBJ2-1|TRBV7-9
TGTGCCAGCAGCTTAGTGGGCCGAGCCGGGACTAGCGAATACAATGAGCAGTTCTTC
CASSLVGRAGTSEYNEQFF
>once|TRBD1|TRBJ1-4|TRBV5-5
TGTGCCAGCAGCCTACGGACAGGGGGCATCGCTAATGAAAAACTGTTTTTT
CASSLRTGGIANEKLFF